Each of the 8 T cell receptor beta chains below was sequenced from the same sample in a study of blood T cell repertoires in COVID-19. The assay was immunoSEQ multiplex PCR, and TCRdb's table has in-frame clones only and misses some. Of roughly 180,000 clones in the sample, roughly 83% were seen once. Specimen: PBMCs or T cells enriched from blood (not recorded which). The source of these receptors is a woman aged 55-69 years who had recovered from COVID-19.

This chain connects TRBV6-5 to TRBJ2-3, with a possible D match to TRBD2 (7 bases). The CDR3 spans 15 residues. V was clipped by 8 bases and J by 2 bases, with 17 bases between them. Germline values: CDR1 MNHEY, CDR2 SVGAGI. CDR3 protein: CASFMRGGVTDTQYF. The CDR3 DNA is TGTGCCAGCTTCATGAGAGGGGGGGTCACAGATACGCAGTATTTT.

In its sample, this clone was seen once. This chain joins TRBV7-9 and TRBJ2-6, with a possible D match to TRBD2 (5 bases). The CDR3 consists of 16 residues. V dropped 7 bases and J dropped 0 bases, with 13 bases sitting between them. Per germline, CDR1 SEHNR and CDR2 FQNEAQ (reference sequence). CDR3 residues: CASNLIEGSGANVLTF. Here the CDR3 DNA reads TGTGCCAGCAACCTAATTGAGGGCTCTGGGGCCAACGTCCTGACTTTC. Together with reference TRBV7-9 and TRBJ2-6, the CDR3 gives the full variable domain: DTGVSQNPRHKITKRGQNVTFRCDPISEHNRLYWYRQTLGQGPEFLTYFQNEAQLEKSRLLSDRFSAERPKGSFSTLEIQRTEQGDSAMYLCASNLIEGSGANVLTFGAGSRLTVL.

The CDR3, as DNA: TGTGCCAGCAGCCGCTACAGGGACACTGAAGCTTTCTTT. This translates into CASSRYRDTEAFF. This chain connects TRBV7-2 to TRBJ1-1; D perhaps matches TRBD1 (6 bases). Trimming removed 5 bases at V and 3 bases at J, with 10 bases between. CDR1 and CDR2 (germline): SGHTA, FQGNSA. The CDR3 has 13 amino acids.

CDR3 nucleotides: TGTGCCAGCAGCTTAGTAGGGGACAGGCCCCAAGAGACCCAGTACTTC. The encoded protein is CASSLVGDRPQETQYF. V usage is TRBV11-2 and J usage is TRBJ2-5; 8 nucleotides match TRBD1. The V segment lost 1 base and the J segment 1 base; nucleotides outside the gene matches: 5. The CDR3 runs 16 residues. Germline V gene sequence: CDR1 SGHAT, CDR2 FQNNGV.

The V and J genes are TRBV30 and TRBJ2-1; possibly TRBD2 for D (5 bases). Trimming removed 3 bases at V and 9 bases at J, with 15 bases between. This CDR3 has 13 residues. Germline V gene sequence: CDR1 GTSNPN, CDR2 SVGIG (reference sequence). The CDR3 here is CAWRRALVGEQFF. CDR3 bases: TGTGCCTGGAGGAGGGCCCTGGTAGGTGAGCAGTTCTTC.

V gene TRBV19 combines with J gene TRBJ1-1, with unresolved D. Germline lookup yields CDR1 LNHDA and CDR2 SQIVND (reference sequence). The CDR3 has 11 amino acids. Deletions cut 5 bases from V and 10 bases from J, with 11 bases between. The CDR3 DNA follows: TGTGCCAGTAGTTCGTGGCGGGTAGCTTTCTTT. Encoded protein: CASSSWRVAFF.

The V and J genes are TRBV7-8 and TRBJ2-7; the D gene is possibly TRBD1 (8 bases). The CDR3 loop spans 16 amino acids. V was cut by 5 bases and J by 3 bases, with 20 bases left in between. Germline V gene sequence: CDR1 SGHVS, CDR2 FQNEAQ. CDR3 in amino acids: CASSPRRTGTIYEQYF. In nucleotides, the CDR3 is TGTGCCAGCAGCCCCCGACGGACAGGGACTATCTACGAGCAGTACTTC. Full variable domain (missing parts from reference TRBV7-8 and TRBJ2-7): GAGVSQSPRYKVAKRGQDVALRCDPISGHVSLFWYQQALGQGPEFLTYFQNEAQLDKSGLPSDRFFAERPEGSVSTLKIQRTQQEDSAVYLCASSPRRTGTIYEQYFGPGTRLTVT.

The chain couples TRBV5-1 to TRBJ2-1; no clear D gene. V dropped 2 bases and J dropped 9 bases, with 18 bases sitting between them. This CDR3 spans 15 amino acids. In germline, CDR1 is SGHRS, CDR2 YFSETQ. The CDR3 nucleotides read TGCGCCAGCAGCTTATCCCAGCGTGGTACGGGTGAGCAGTTCTTC. Translation: CASSLSQRGTGEQFF.